Listed here are 21 T cell receptor beta chains from one sample, sequenced in a study of T-cell reconstitution after alpha-beta-depleted transplantation in children. Unique molecular identifiers were used in preparing the TCRbeta library. Via MiXCR, TCRdb re-called the PCR reads, giving one row per CDR3 protein. Counted here are 700,000 to 950,000 distinct CDR3 sequences, around 17% occurring once; the ten biggest clones make up roughly 4.8%. Material: PBMCs, mostly from graft donor cells, obtained 360 days after TCRalphabeta/CD19-depleted stem cell transplant. These TCRs come from a male patient between 10 and 17 years old who had a stem cell transplant for acute lymphoblastic leukemia, so the T cells may come from the graft donor.

In this sample, this clonotype turned up a few times. The chain carries TRBV13 and TRBJ2-7, with no clear D. The V end lost 5 bases, the J end lost 0 bases, and 20 bases lay between the germline ends. CDR3 length: 17 amino acids. Germline V lookup: CDR1 PRHDT, CDR2 FYEKMQ (reference sequence). CDR3 in DNA: TGTGCCAGCAGCCCACTGGCCAGCGACAAGAGCTCCTACGAGCAGTACTTC. It translates to CASSPLASDKSSYEQYF.

This clonotype was picked up a small number of times. The rearrangement joins TRBV2 to TRBJ2-7; possibly TRBD1 or TRBD2 for D (5 bases each). Per germline, CDR1 SNHLY and CDR2 FYNNEI. V lost 3 bases to trimming and J lost 2 bases, with 8 bases between them. This CDR3 is built from 13 residues. The CDR3 coding sequence is TGTGCCAGCAGTGAGGGACCCGCCTACGAGCAGTACTTC. This gives the protein CASSEGPAYEQYF.

V and J are TRBV7-3 and TRBJ2-1; D may be TRBD1 (6 bases). CDR1 is SGHTA, CDR2 FQGTGA, per germline. The CDR3 extends over 16 amino acids. The V end was cut by 1 base, the J end by 3 bases, with 13 bases between. The CDR3 loop is CASSLRGGDLYNEQFF. CDR3 in DNA: TGTGCCAGCAGCTTAAGAGGGGGAGACCTCTACAATGAGCAGTTCTTC.

A single count supports this clonotype. The chain is built from TRBV7-2 and TRBJ2-1; D is tentatively TRBD1 or TRBD2 (5 bases each). The germline gives CDR1 SGHTA, CDR2 FQGNSA. This CDR3 region has 12 residues. Trimming stripped 10 bases from V and 15 bases from J, with 22 bases between. CDR3 nucleotide sequence: TGTGCCACAAGAGGAACCAGGGAGCGCCGGTTCTTC. It encodes CATRGTRERRFF. The variable domain in full, completed from reference TRBV7-2 and TRBJ2-1, reads GAGVSQSPSNKVTEKGKDVELRCDPISGHTALYWYRQSLGQGLEFLIYFQGNSAPDKSGLPSDRFSAERTGGSVSTLTIQRTQQEDSAVYLCATRGTRERRFFGPGTRLTVL.

This clonotype was recorded only once. A read error may account for a junction end that differs from germline. The chain combines TRBV11-2 with TRBJ1-1; no clear D gene. The CDR3 is made up of 13 amino acids. Germline lookup yields CDR1 SGHAT and CDR2 FQNNGV. In DNA form, the CDR3 reads TGTGCCAGCAGCCGCAGCCTGAACGCTGAAGCTTTCTTT. This codes for CASSRSLNAEAFF.

J is TRBJ1-2 and V is TRBV7-9, with D unclear. The ends were cut back, 3 bases at V and 6 bases at J, with 20 bases in the middle. CDR1 is SEHNR, CDR2 FQNEAQ, per germline (reference sequence). This CDR3 contains 16 residues. Here the CDR3 reads CASSFFVAGSSHGYTF. CDR3 nucleotide sequence: TGTGCCAGCAGCTTTTTCGTCGCCGGTTCCTCCCATGGCTACACCTTC.

J is TRBJ2-1 and V is TRBV12-3 or TRBV12-4; 10 nucleotides agree with TRBD2. With 5 bases clipped from V and 8 bases from J, the junction kept 18 bases outside the gene matches. CDR3 length: 18 amino acids. The CDR3 nucleotides read TGTGCCAGCAGTCTTTACTCCCATCTAGCGGGAGTAGTCGATGAGCAGTTCTTC. This translates into CASSLYSHLAGVVDEQFF.

This clonotype was seen only a few times. CDR3 residues: CASSFPDRAHVEAQYF. Written as DNA, the CDR3 is TGTGCCAGCAGCTTCCCCGACAGGGCCCATGTGGAGGCCCAGTACTTC. The V and J genes are TRBV7-9 and TRBJ2-5; 7 nucleotides line up with TRBD1. This CDR3 spans 16 amino acids. V was pared by 3 bases and J by 9 bases, with 16 bases of the junction left unmatched. Germline V CDR1 and CDR2: SEHNR, FQNEAQ (reference sequence).

This clonotype was seen a few times. The chain links TRBV4-2 to TRBJ1-3; D ambiguous. The CDR3 spans 15 residues. Trimming removed 2 bases from V and 4 bases from J, with 12 bases in between. Germline V gene lookup returns CDR1 LGHNA and CDR2 YNFKEQ. Here the CDR3 DNA reads TGTGCCAGCAGCCAAACGGAGGCAAAGGGAAACACCATATATTTT. It translates to CASSQTEAKGNTIYF.

The J gene is TRBJ2-7, the V gene TRBV12-3 or TRBV12-4, with 8 bases identical to TRBD1. J was trimmed by 3 bases and V by 6 bases; bases with no gene match: 13. The CDR3 runs 16 residues. The CDR3 DNA sequence: TGTGCCAGCAGCACCGACAGGGGCCGAGCCGACTACGAGCAGTACTTC. As protein: CASSTDRGRADYEQYF.

Only a few counts were recorded for this clonotype. The chain employs TRBV2 and TRBJ1-2, with TRBD1 matching over 10 bases. CDR1 is SNHLY, CDR2 FYNNEI, per germline. The CDR3 contains 15 residues. J was trimmed by 2 bases and V by 5 bases; bases with no gene match: 5. As DNA, the CDR3 is TGTGCCAGCAGTCCTCGGGACAGGGGAAACTATGGCTACACCTTC. It yields the protein CASSPRDRGNYGYTF.

This clonotype has a handful of counts. The rearrangement joins TRBV27 to TRBJ1-1; the D gene is possibly TRBD1 (5 bases). Germline lookup yields CDR1 MNHEY and CDR2 SMNVEV (reference sequence). This CDR3 has 12 residues. Trimming removed 7 bases at V and 8 bases at J, with 14 bases between. The CDR3 loop is CASTSGGTEAFF. CDR3 DNA sequence: TGTGCCAGCACCTCCGGGGGTACGGAAGCTTTCTTT.

The table lists this clonotype with a few counts. The V and J genes are TRBV12-3 or TRBV12-4 and TRBJ1-6; D remains unclear. Trimming removed 3 bases at V and 9 bases at J, with 21 bases between. The CDR3 extends over 17 amino acids. In DNA, the CDR3 is TGTGCCAGCAGTTTTCGTCTTACCTTCAAGGGTAGTTCACCCCTCCACTTT. Protein product: CASSFRLTFKGSSPLHF.

The chain combines TRBV5-1 with TRBJ2-3, with 10 bases fitting TRBD2. The CDR3 extends over 19 amino acids. V lost 2 bases, J lost 5 bases, and 17 bases stayed unmatched. Germline V gene data show CDR1 as SGHRS and CDR2 as YFSETQ. CDR3 bases: TGCGCCAGCAGCTTCAGGAGAGAACTAGCGGGAACGTCCCGAGATACGCAGTATTTT. It translates to CASSFRRELAGTSRDTQYF.

The V and J genes are TRBV20-1 and TRBJ2-1; TRBD2 matches at 8 bases. CDR3 size: 13 residues. Germline CDR1 and CDR2: DFQATT and SNEGSKA (reference sequence). Trimming cost V 4 bases and J 3 bases; bases outside gene matches: 2. In DNA, the CDR3 is TGCAGTGCTATTAGCGGGGACTACAATGAGCAGTTCTTC. Its translation is CSAISGDYNEQFF.

This clonotype was found many times. The rearrangement joins TRBV15 to TRBJ2-7, with D possibly being TRBD1 (6 bases). V was trimmed by 3 bases and J by 2 bases, leaving 11 bases between them. This CDR3 has 14 amino acids. The germline V gene has CDR1 LNHNV and CDR2 YYDKDF (reference sequence). The CDR3, as DNA: TGTGCCACCAGCAGGCCCGGACAGACCTACGAGCAGTACTTC. Its protein product is CATSRPGQTYEQYF.

Only a few counts were recorded for this clonotype. V gene TRBV7-3 combines with J gene TRBJ2-5; D not certain. There are 16 residues in the CDR3. Germline CDR1 is SGHTA and CDR2 is FQGTGA. Trimming pared 2 bases from V and 0 bases from J, leaving 13 bases between. The CDR3 nucleotides read TGTGCCAGCAGCTTATCCCCCACAAGGAACCAAGAGACCCAGTACTTC. Amino acid sequence: CASSLSPTRNQETQYF. The complete variable domain, with remaining parts taken from reference TRBV7-3 and TRBJ2-5, reads GAGVSQTPSNKVTEKGKYVELRCDPISGHTALYWYRQSLGQGPEFLIYFQGTGAADDSGLPNDRFFAVRPEGSVSTLKIQRTERGDSAVYLCASSLSPTRNQETQYFGPGTRLLVL.

This clonotype has a handful of counts. V usage is TRBV2 and J usage is TRBJ2-7; possible D gene TRBD1, 6 bases. Per germline, CDR1 SNHLY and CDR2 FYNNEI. The V end lost 6 bases, the J end lost 4 bases, and 22 bases lay between the germline ends. The length of the CDR3 is 16 residues. The CDR3 DNA reads as TGTGCCAGCAGCGTCGGACAGATTGGCCTGGGGTACGAGCAGTACTTC. Its protein product is CASSVGQIGLGYEQYF.

In its sample, this clonotype was seen a few times. V usage is TRBV4-1 and J usage is TRBJ2-1; TRBD1 matches 7 bases. Trimming cost V 1 base and J 3 bases; bases outside gene matches: 3. Germline V gene lookup returns CDR1 MGHRA and CDR2 YSYEKL. The CDR3 spans 15 residues. The CDR3 reads CASSQGTGYYNEQFF. The CDR3 bases are TGCGCCAGCAGCCAAGGGACAGGCTACTACAATGAGCAGTTCTTC.

This clonotype turned up a few times. The chain employs TRBV12-3 or TRBV12-4 and TRBJ1-2; no firm D call. The CDR3 totals 12 residues. Trimming took off 2 bases at V and 8 bases at J, with 9 bases between the two ends. CDR3 nucleotide sequence: TGTGCCAGCAGTTTATTACTTGGGGGCTACACCTTC. The encoded protein is CASSLLLGGYTF.

V is TRBV15 and J is TRBJ2-5, with 11 bases identical to TRBD2. CDR1 is LNHNV and CDR2 is YYDKDF in the germline V gene (reference sequence). This CDR3 is 15 amino acids long. Trimming took 3 bases from V and 5 from J; bases not matched to a gene: 5. CDR3 sequence: CATSRGLADRETQYF. CDR3 nucleotide sequence: TGTGCCACCAGCAGGGGACTAGCGGACCGGGAGACCCAGTACTTC.